What follows is one T cell receptor (beta chain) and its context. Its antigen is undetermined. Its ends do not fully match the called genes, so a read error is possible. This entry belongs to a study of blood T cells in healthy people across ages. Study outcomes and limitations: Higher diversity, along with more naive CD4+ cells, distinguished long-lived donors from aged donors. Possibly confounding the expanded clonotype changes was the fact that donor CMV status was unknown.

There are 17 residues in the CDR3. CDR1 is SNHLY and CDR2 is FYNNEI in the germline V gene. Next came a second PCR, run for 7 to 11 cycles, which used a sample-barcoded 5' primer along with a J-beta primer mix. TCRdb itself ran the 5' RACE reads through MiXCR, one entry per CDR3 protein. In the table there are roughly 550,000 distinct CDR3 sequences, 24% of which are singletons. These same data were also listed under a study on T cells of mothers and their children.

This TCR was sampled from a boy aged 5-17 years in good health. The sequenced sample consisted of blood. This chain connects TRBV2 to TRBJ2-1; perhaps TRBD2 as D (5 bases). The CDR3, as DNA: TGTGCCAGTAGTGAAGACCGGACTGGAAGCTCCTACAATGAGCAATTCTTC. Translation: CASSEDRTGSSYNEQFF.